This T cell receptor beta chain is from a study of neurological immune-mediated disorders. The wider study: Of the multiple sclerosis patients, 34 in total, roughly 31 were relapsing-remitting and 3 were secondary progressive.

This clonotype was picked up a small number of times. As yet, its antigen is unknown. The team produced cDNA through 5'RACE using 10-nucleotide random UMIs. In TCRdb, the 5' RACE reads were re-called with MiXCR into one record per CDR3 protein. The sample lists 55,000 to 60,000 distinct CDR3 sequences, 3% to 4% occurring once. Study results and limitations: Subjects shared no identical expanded-clone CDR3 amino acid sequences, suggesting private TCR-beta repertoires in all groups. Whereas HTLV-1-associated myelopathy showed the most TCR clonal expansion, multiple sclerosis showed the least, with levels below those of healthy controls.

This TCR was recovered from a woman in her 30s with multiple sclerosis. The sequenced sample was PBMCs.

CDR3 in amino acids: CASSLERGAATQYF. The CDR3 bases are TGTGCCAGCAGCTTAGAAAGGGGGGCAGCTACGCAGTATTTT. The rearrangement joins TRBV7-7 to TRBJ2-3, with D perhaps being TRBD1 or TRBD2 (6 bases each). Germline V CDR1 and CDR2: SSHAT, FNYEAQ (reference sequence). V was cut by 1 base and J by 8 bases, with 13 bases left in between. The CDR3 spans 14 residues.